This paragraph reports one TCR beta chain. It lacks a known antigen. Base qualities were left out, and no much larger clone turns up one base away. Genomic DNA was extracted with the Qiagen DNeasy kit from unsorted PBMCs and from negatively selected CD4+ and CD8+ fractions. TCR beta CDR3 regions were subjected to amplification by immunoSEQ multiplex PCR with primers that anneal to V and J segments. Amplification bias was minimized using a synthetic immune receptor repertoire, and residual bias was removed computationally after sequencing. From the authors' description of their analysis: Custom Python scripts were used to quantify repertoire diversity as the Shannon entropy index. Unsorted, CD4+ and CD8+ repertoires were examined separately, except in combined analyses, for which CD4+ and CD8+ sequences were merged in silico. Clonal expansion was defined as at least a 2-fold frequency increase after treatment relative to C1D1, with a pseudocount of 0.5 for undetected baseline clones. Clones with 0 or 1 copy at C1D1 were defined as singleton clones, while clones with 2 or more copies were defined as non-singleton clones. Clones expanded in unsorted samples were assigned a CD4+, CD8+ or unknown annotation through matching of protein sequences in sorted samples from the same patient. Wilcoxon tests were applied to paired samples to test diversity changes from C1D1 to C4D1. Sourced from immuneACCESS, this table was stored by TCRdb with only in-frame sequences that have V and J called. A share of the clones is absent; for the studies checked, an unresolved V gene accounts for under half, and the remainder has no known explanation. The DNA gave D and trimming, while V, J and clone size come from that table. This sample comprises tens of thousands of clones, about three quarters of them detected only once. The ten most abundant clones make up around 35% of the sample.

The data were taken from a study of PD-1 blockade in classical Hodgkin lymphoma (dated by TCRdb to the early 2020s). Context from the whole study: Nivolumab dosing was 3 mg/kg intravenously every 2 weeks, continuing until either disease progression or unacceptable toxicity. The study used CyTOF and TCR beta sequencing to define a peripheral blood immune signature of response to PD-1 blockade in classical Hodgkin lymphoma. Here is what the overall study found, with its caveats: Newly diagnosed patients were reported to have lower baseline TCR diversity than healthy donors, and relapsed/refractory patients were reported to have lower baseline TCR diversity still. Patients starting nivolumab less than 1 year after ASCT had lower diversity and were excluded from later analyses to avoid confounding by immune reconstitution. By C4D1, a significant rise was seen in CD4+ TCR diversity but not in CD8+ TCR diversity (p=0.0027 vs p=0.16), and the rise was most apparent among complete responders (p=0.02). Trial patients with a complete response had baseline diversity similar to that of newly diagnosed patients, while partial responders and progressors had significantly lower diversity. The study was limited to a single clinical trial cohort, and causes of repertoire differences, possibly disease activity or prior therapy, remained undefined.

The CDR1 and CDR2 encoded by the germline V gene are SGHTA and FQGNSA. V is trimmed back by 5 bases and J by 6 bases, and the junction contains 7 bases that no gene match accounts for. From cysteine to phenylalanine, the CDR3 is 15 amino acids long. The sequence is cut down to CDR3 DNA, 45 bases in frame from base 1. The time point label of this sample denotes: cycle 4 day 1 (C4D1), after five to seven weeks of nivolumab. Every trial patient had relapsed following autologous stem cell transplantation, and prior brentuximab vedotin exposure was what differed among cohorts A, B and C. The trial cohort comprised approximately 55 patients with relapsed/refractory classical Hodgkin lymphoma whose best overall responses were complete response, partial response or progressive disease. In the multi-cohort phase II CheckMate 205 trial, trial patients received single-agent nivolumab. An independent review committee assessed best overall response using the 2007 International Working Group response criteria. Trial PBMCs were obtained immediately prior to nivolumab initiation (C1D1) and on therapy at cycle 2 day 1 and cycle 4 day 1. After peripheral blood was drawn into 8 mL Vacutainer Cell Preparation Tubes, PBMCs were isolated by centrifugation and then cryopreserved.

The source is a human donor with classical Hodgkin lymphoma. The input for sequencing was peripheral blood mononuclear cells (PBMCs), taken before the fourth cycle of nivolumab. This chain is built from TRBV7-2 and TRBJ2-1, and TRBD1 aligns with 10 junction nucleotides. CDR3 loop: CASSLGTGAFNEQFF. The base sequence is TGTGCCAGCAGCCTAGGGACAGGGGCTTTCAATGAGCAGTTCTTC.